This T cell receptor (beta chain) is drawn from a study of patients and donors after allogeneic stem cell transplantation. One entry per CDR3 protein, called by TCRdb with MiXCR from the RT-PCR reads. The data hold 200,000 to 250,000 distinct CDR3 sequences, with roughly 15% observed a single time. This clonotype was counted ten times or more. Sequencing was carried out using blood, either unsorted or a sorted T cell fraction (not recorded which). The sequence was obtained from a human donor who was either an allogeneic HSCT recipient or a stem cell or donor lymphocyte infusion donor (not recorded which). It is not recorded whose cells these are; they may come from a transplant donor.

The CDR3: CASSLGRVNEKLFF. The CDR3 nucleotides are TGTGCCAGCAGCCTTGGACGGGTTAATGAAAAACTGTTTTTT. The chain couples TRBV5-5 to TRBJ1-4; D unclear. Between the trimmed V and J ends, which lost 4 bases and 4 bases, there was a span of 11 bases. This CDR3 has 14 residues. Looked up from germline, CDR1 is SGHKS and CDR2 is YYEKEE (reference sequence).